This T cell receptor (beta chain) comes out of a study of blood T cell repertoires in COVID-19. Study-level information: Researchers got acute and convalescent COVID-19 samples from the United States, Italy and Spain.

V was trimmed by 4 bases and J by 2 bases, leaving 4 bases between them. Germline V lookup: CDR1 SGHNT, CDR2 YENEEA. The length of the CDR3 is 12 residues. Method: immunoSEQ multiplex PCR; TCRdb's copy keeps in-frame clones and lacks some. The table lists some 700,000 clones, around 89% of them singletons, with over 0.2% in the top ten. The TCR comes from a woman aged 18 to 35 with acute or convalescent COVID-19. This chain joins TRBV11-3 and TRBJ2-3; D is undetermined. The sample comprised peripheral blood. The CDR3 sequence is CASSSNTDTQYF. In nucleotides, the CDR3 is TGTGCCAGCAGCTCCAACACAGATACGCAGTATTTT.